A single sample is the source of the 28 T cell receptor beta chains below, sequenced in a study of metastatic and nonmetastatic thyroid tumors (dated by TCRdb to 2020 to 2021). Library preparation was by PCR. Sequencer: Illumina HiSeq 4000. The public sequencing data were trimmed at Q25 with fastp and processed into clonotypes with MiXCR by TCRdb, which kept only in-frame beta chains. A total of about 93,000 clones appear in this sample, around 9.1% of them only once. Of the sample, roughly 9% falls within the top ten clones. None of the patients had been given any treatment before thyroid surgery. The material sequenced was blood. The source of these receptors is a female donor with papillary thyroid cancer or a benign thyroid nodule (not recorded which). Some clones in this sample may be carry-over from other donors' samples.

This clone was recorded at least ten times. The chain couples TRBV6-1 to TRBJ1-6; TRBD1 aligns across 7 bases. This CDR3 spans 14 amino acids. After removal of 7 bases from V and 9 bases from J, the junction contained 9 bases not matched to a gene. Per germline, CDR1 MNHNS and CDR2 SASEGT. The CDR3 DNA follows: TGTGCCAGCAACCCGACAGGGACGGTTTCACCCCTCCACTTT. This translates into CASNPTGTVSPLHF.

The chain links TRBV6-1 to TRBJ1-3; D not resolved. Germline V gene sequence: CDR1 MNHNS, CDR2 SASEGT. V lost 6 bases and J 3 bases, leaving 3 bases between the germline ends. The CDR3 totals 11 residues. The CDR3 is CASRVGNTIYF. The CDR3 DNA reads TGTGCCAGCAGGGTTGGAAACACCATATATTTT.

In this sample, this clone turned up many times. The chain is built from TRBV6-1 and TRBJ1-1; the D is unclear. The CDR3 totals 13 residues. The germline CDR1 and CDR2 sequences are MNHNS and SASEGT. Trimming took 7 bases from V and 1 from J, leaving 10 bases between them. The CDR3 DNA follows: TGTGCCAGCACCTTGACCGAGAACACTGAAGCTTTCTTT. Translation: CASTLTENTEAFF.

This chain links TRBV3-1 with TRBJ2-1; 13 bases map to TRBD2. The CDR3 consists of 16 residues. Germline CDR1 reads LGHDT; CDR2 reads YNNKEL (reference sequence). Unmatched junction bases numbered 10, after V lost 4 bases and J lost 10 bases. Here the CDR3 reads CASSPPTSGGAKEQFF. The CDR3 DNA reads as TGTGCCAGCAGCCCACCTACTAGCGGGGGGGCCAAAGAGCAGTTCTTC.

The chain couples TRBV20-1 to TRBJ2-1, with no clear D. Between the trimmed V and J ends, which lost 1 base and 4 bases, there was a span of 8 bases. The length of the CDR3 is 13 residues. Germline-derived CDR1 and CDR2 are DFQATT and SNEGSKA (reference sequence). Here the CDR3 reads CSARVAEYNEQFF. The CDR3, as DNA: TGCAGTGCTAGAGTGGCGGAGTACAATGAGCAGTTCTTC.

In this sample, this clone turned up many times. The genes are TRBV2 and TRBJ2-1; 10 positions match TRBD2. The CDR3 extends over 15 amino acids. V trimming: 6 bases; J trimming: 8 bases; junction bases outside the gene matches: 10. The germline V gene has CDR1 SNHLY and CDR2 FYNNEI. CDR3 sequence (DNA): TGTGCCAGCAGGAATGAGCGGGGGGGCAACGATGAGCAGTTCTTC. Amino acid sequence: CASRNERGGNDEQFF.

This clone came up many times. The chain employs TRBV19 and TRBJ2-2, with 8 bases matching TRBD1. This CDR3 is 15 amino acids long. Germline CDR1 and CDR2: LNHDA and SQIVND (reference sequence). V lost 3 bases, J lost 1 base, and 1 base stayed unmatched. DNA for the CDR3: TGTGCCAGTAGTATTGGGACAGGGAACACCGGGGAGCTGTTTTTT. Protein product: CASSIGTGNTGELFF.

This clone was detected ten times or more. The genes are TRBV6-2 or TRBV6-3 and TRBJ1-3; the match to TRBD1 covers 9 bases. This CDR3 contains 19 residues. V shed 0 bases, J shed 4 bases, and the junction held 13 bases outside the gene matches. From germline, CDR1 is MNHEY and CDR2 SVGEGT. This CDR3 reads CASSYSISGGTGSGNTIYF. DNA for the CDR3: TGTGCCAGCAGTTACTCGATTTCAGGCGGGACAGGGTCCGGAAACACCATATATTTT.

The chain links TRBV11-2 to TRBJ2-7, with D possibly being TRBD1 (6 bases). The germline V gene encodes CDR1 SGHAT and CDR2 FQNNGV. The CDR3 covers 14 residues. V was shortened by 4 bases and J by 6 bases, with 16 bases between the two germline ends. The CDR3 spells CASSSGQNRAEQYF. The CDR3 nucleotides read TGTGCCAGCAGCTCGGGACAAAATCGGGCCGAGCAGTACTTC.

In this sample, this clone turned up many times. The rearrangement uses TRBV5-1 and TRBJ1-6, with 7 positions matching TRBD1. V was clipped by 0 bases and J by 7 bases; unmatched bases: 4. CDR3 size: 15 residues. Per the germline V gene, CDR1 is SGHRS and CDR2 is YFSETQ. CDR3 sequence (DNA): TGCGCCAGCAGCTTGGTCAGGGGGACGAATTCACCCCTCCACTTT. It specifies CASSLVRGTNSPLHF.

Many counts were recorded for this clone. The chain is built from TRBV29-1 and TRBJ1-3; D possibly corresponds to TRBD1 (6 bases). CDR1 is SQVTM, CDR2 ANQGSEA, per germline. CDR3 length: 12 amino acids. V dropped 7 bases and J dropped 4 bases, with 11 bases sitting between them. The CDR3 protein is CSARTEGNTIYF. The CDR3, as DNA: TGCAGCGCTAGGACAGAAGGAAACACCATATATTTT.

This clone was picked up many times. The CDR3 nucleotides read TGCAGCGTTGAAGATCACGAGGGCTATGGCTACACCTTC. The encoded protein is CSVEDHEGYGYTF. The chain couples TRBV29-1 to TRBJ1-2; D uncertain. V was pared by 0 bases and J by 4 bases, with 9 bases between. This CDR3 is 13 amino acids long. Germline V CDR1 and CDR2: SQVTM, ANQGSEA. Looking up the rest from reference TRBV29-1 and TRBJ1-2 gives the full variable domain: SAVISQKPSRDICQRGTSLTIQCQVDSQVTMMFWYRQQPGQSLTLIATANQGSEATYESGFVIDKFPISRPNLTFSTLTVSNMSPEDSSIYLCSVEDHEGYGYTFGSGTRLTVV.

This clone occurred many times. The chain has TRBV5-4 and TRBJ2-3; D not certain. The CDR3 has 15 residues. CDR1 is SGHNT and CDR2 is YYREEE in the germline V gene (reference sequence). V was trimmed by 4 bases and J by 1 base, leaving 13 bases between them. The CDR3: CASSDDGHGTDTQYF. The CDR3, as DNA: TGTGCCAGCAGCGACGACGGGCACGGCACAGATACGCAGTATTTT.

This clone was counted between two and nine times. This chain links TRBV28 with TRBJ2-7; D remains unclear. The V end lost 3 bases, the J end lost 8 bases, and 8 bases lay between the germline ends. The CDR3 is made up of 11 amino acids. CDR1 and CDR2 (germline): MDHEN, SYDVKM. For the CDR3, the DNA is TGTGCCAGCAGTTTGCAGGAGAAGCAGTACTTC. This gives the protein CASSLQEKQYF.

The chain carries TRBV27 and TRBJ1-2, with 9 bases that match TRBD1. CDR1 is MNHEY and CDR2 is SMNVEV in the germline V gene (reference sequence). This CDR3 has 13 residues. Trimming removed 7 bases from V and 3 bases from J; junction bases left unmatched: 3. CDR3 sequence: CASKDRGDYGYTF. DNA for the CDR3: TGTGCCAGCAAGGACAGGGGTGACTATGGCTACACCTTC.

Only a few counts were recorded for this clone. Possible read error: a much larger clone is one base away. The rearrangement uses TRBV28 and TRBJ2-1; D is possibly TRBD2 (5 bases). The length of the CDR3 is 13 residues. The germline gives CDR1 MDHEN, CDR2 SYDVKM. V gave up 6 bases and J gave up 5 bases, with 11 bases separating them. In nucleotides, the CDR3 is TGTGCCAGCAGCAGGACTTGCGACAATGAGCAGTTCTTC. It specifies CASSRTCDNEQFF.

This clone was seen a few times. The junction and the germline gene differ at one end; a read error may be behind it. The V call is TRBV28, the J call TRBJ2-7; 9 bases agree with TRBD2. Germline-derived CDR1 and CDR2 are MDHEN and SYDVKM. This CDR3 spans 15 amino acids. The CDR3 sequence: CASASSGTLTYERYF. The CDR3 DNA is TGTGCCAGCGCTTCTAGCGGGACCCTAACCTACGAGCGGTACTTC.

The sample holds many counts of this clone. The chain couples TRBV14 to TRBJ1-3; no firm D call. The CDR3 runs 14 residues. From germline, CDR1 is SGHDN and CDR2 FVKESK. V was shortened by 4 bases and J by 5 bases, with 12 bases between the two germline ends. CDR3 sequence: CASSPWGTRNTIYF. The CDR3, as DNA: TGTGCCAGCAGCCCGTGGGGAACCAGAAACACCATATATTTT.

This clone was detected many times. This chain links TRBV7-8 with TRBJ2-5, with TRBD1 matching 9 bases. CDR1 is SGHVS, CDR2 FQNEAQ, per germline. The CDR3 contains 15 residues. The V gene end was trimmed by 5 bases and the J gene end by 5 bases; junction bases not matched to a gene: 9. The CDR3: CASSLGQGRRETQYF. The DNA of the CDR3 is TGTGCCAGCAGCCTCGGACAGGGGAGGAGGGAGACCCAGTACTTC. Full variable domain (missing parts from reference TRBV7-8 and TRBJ2-5): GAGVSQSPRYKVAKRGQDVALRCDPISGHVSLFWYQQALGQGPEFLTYFQNEAQLDKSGLPSDRFFAERPEGSVSTLKIQRTQQEDSAVYLCASSLGQGRRETQYFGPGTRLLVL.

This clone was counted at least ten times. V gene TRBV4-1 combines with J gene TRBJ2-7; TRBD1 matches 8 bases. The germline V gene encodes CDR1 MGHRA and CDR2 YSYEKL. V was pared by 3 bases and J by 2 bases, with 6 bases of the junction left unmatched. This CDR3 comprises 15 residues. This CDR3 is CASSHDRTGPYEQYF. The CDR3 nucleotides read TGCGCCAGCAGCCATGACAGGACAGGGCCCTACGAGCAGTACTTC.

This clone was detected ten times or more. V and J are TRBV6-2 or TRBV6-3 and TRBJ2-7; D gene ambiguous. Per the germline V gene, CDR1 is MNHEY and CDR2 is SVGEGT. Trimming took off 4 bases at V and 0 bases at J, with 4 bases between the two ends. The CDR3 runs to 12 residues. CDR3 DNA sequence: TGTGCCAGCAGTTCCGCCTCCTACGAGCAGTACTTC. Its protein product is CASSSASYEQYF.

This clone was picked up many times. This may stem from a read error, because a much larger clone lies one nucleotide away. No conserved phenylalanine or tryptophan ends this CDR3, so it is likely a read error. V is TRBV7-2 and J is TRBJ1-2; maybe TRBD1 (5 bases). Looked up from germline, CDR1 is SGHTA and CDR2 is FQGNSA. The V and J ends lost 2 bases and 0 bases respectively, with 10 bases between them. The CDR3 runs to 15 residues. The CDR3 loop reads CASSLSGPANYGYTL. Written as DNA, the CDR3 is TGTGCCAGCAGCTTATCAGGGCCCGCTAACTATGGCTACACCCTC.

Many counts were recorded for this clone. The V gene is TRBV6-6, the J gene TRBJ2-3; D might be TRBD1 (5 bases). The CDR3 totals 15 residues. The germline gives CDR1 MNHNY, CDR2 SVGAGI (reference sequence). The V end lost 2 bases, the J end lost 2 bases, and 11 bases lay between the germline ends. The CDR3 region is CASSYAGLDTDTQYF. The CDR3 DNA follows: TGTGCCAGCAGTTACGCAGGGCTAGACACAGATACGCAGTATTTT.

There are many counts of this clone. The chain carries TRBV27 and TRBJ2-7; TRBD1 aligns across 9 bases. The CDR3 is made up of 14 amino acids. Germline V gene lookup returns CDR1 MNHEY and CDR2 SMNVEV (reference sequence). V dropped 4 bases and J dropped 2; count of bases not matched to a gene: 3. CDR3 DNA sequence: TGTGCCAGCAGTTCTACAGGGGGCACCTACGAGCAGTACTTC. It is translated as CASSSTGGTYEQYF.

This clone was counted many times. The V call is TRBV24-1, the J call TRBJ1-6; D unresolved. Germline values: CDR1 KGHDR, CDR2 SFDVKD. V lost 2 bases and J 7 bases, leaving 11 bases between the germline ends. The CDR3 has 15 residues. The CDR3 is CATSDSGHPNSPLHF. The CDR3, as DNA: TGTGCCACCAGTGATTCGGGTCACCCAAATTCACCCCTCCACTTT.

This clone was recorded many times. The chain is built from TRBV24-1 and TRBJ1-2; a possible D gene is TRBD1 (6 bases). Trimming removed 5 bases at V and 8 bases at J, with 26 bases between. Germline-derived CDR1 and CDR2 are KGHDR and SFDVKD. The CDR3 covers 17 residues. This CDR3 is CATSGAGQPKGSGGYTF. Here the CDR3 DNA reads TGTGCCACCAGTGGTGCGGGACAACCCAAGGGATCGGGAGGCTACACCTTC.

This clone was counted many times. The chain couples TRBV20-1 to TRBJ1-2; tentative D call: TRBD1 (6 bases). The CDR3 runs to 12 residues. Germline V gives CDR1 DFQATT, CDR2 SNEGSKA (reference sequence). This CDR3 reads CRGAGYDYGYTF. The DNA of the CDR3 is TGCAGGGGGGCGGGGTATGACTATGGCTACACCTTC.

This clone has ten or more counts. V is TRBV9 and J is TRBJ2-1; tentative D call: TRBD2 (6 bases). Germline-derived CDR1 and CDR2 are SGDLS and YYNGEE. The CDR3 sequence is 15 residues long. V was pared by 0 bases and J by 7 bases, with 14 bases between. The chain's CDR3 is CASSVDVAGRNEQFF. The CDR3 DNA sequence: TGTGCCAGCAGCGTAGATGTCGCGGGACGTAATGAGCAGTTCTTC.